The clone carrying this T cell receptor beta chain was observed many times. The record originates from a study of regulatory T cells in long-lasting Graves disease. The sample's time point: persistent/refractory GD, antithyroid drugs over 5 years with positive TRAb. From PBMCs, RNA was extracted and then used to make the TCR library. Germline lookup yields CDR1 DFQATT and CDR2 SNEGSKA (reference sequence). The V segment lost 6 bases and the J segment 3 bases; nucleotides outside the gene matches: 2. The CDR3 has 11 residues. Assembly of TCR beta libraries relied on iRepertoire HTBI primers together with Arm-PCR of CDR3 regions. TCRdb re-analysed the multiplex PCR reads in MiXCR, keeping a single row per CDR3 protein. The table records around 500,000 distinct CDR3 sequences, roughly 20% of them present only once.

V is TRBV20-1 and J is TRBJ2-7; TRBD1 aligns across 7 bases. The sample here was peripheral blood mononuclear cells (PBMCs), taken when the disease was refractory, from a patient treated with antithyroid drugs. The clonotype comes from a female donor with Graves disease. The CDR3 sequence is CSARQGYEQYF. CDR3 coding DNA: TGCAGTGCGAGACAGGGCTACGAGCAGTACTTC.